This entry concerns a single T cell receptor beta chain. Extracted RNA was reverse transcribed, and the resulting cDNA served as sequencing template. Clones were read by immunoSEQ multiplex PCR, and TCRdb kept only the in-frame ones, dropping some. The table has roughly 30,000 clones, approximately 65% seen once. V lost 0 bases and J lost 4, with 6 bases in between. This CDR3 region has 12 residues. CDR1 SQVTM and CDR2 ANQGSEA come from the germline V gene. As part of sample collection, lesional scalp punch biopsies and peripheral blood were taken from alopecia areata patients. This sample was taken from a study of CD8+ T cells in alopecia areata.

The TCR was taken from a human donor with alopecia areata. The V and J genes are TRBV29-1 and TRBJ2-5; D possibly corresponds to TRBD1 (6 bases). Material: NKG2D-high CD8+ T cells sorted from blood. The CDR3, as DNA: TGCAGCGTTGAAGACAGGGGAGAGACCCAGTACTTC. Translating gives CSVEDRGETQYF.